Following are 27 T cell receptor beta chains from one sample sequenced in a study of T cell clonality in common variable immunodeficiency. Findings and caveats of the study: Fewer deletions and N-nucleotide insertions were reportedly seen in common variable immunodeficiency TCR beta sequences.

Assay used: immunoSEQ multiplex PCR; TCRdb lists only in-frame clones, some missing. The record shows more than 30,000 clones for this sample, with no singletons present. The antigens for these receptors are not known. The sample comprised peripheral blood mononuclear cells. These TCRs come from a human donor with common variable immunodeficiency.

A few counts support this clone. The read stops 3 residues short of the end of the CDR3; the missing end is completed from the germline J gene. The chain carries TRBV30 and TRBJ2-5, with 10 bases matching TRBD1. The V gene end was trimmed by 7 bases and the J gene end by 5 bases; junction bases not matched to a gene: 10. The CDR3 has 14 residues. Germline CDR1 reads GTSNPN; CDR2 reads SVGIG (reference sequence). This CDR3 reads CALTRDRGYETQYF. CDR3 DNA, as far as it was read: TGTGCCTTAACCCGGGACAGGGGATACGAGACC.

This clone was observed many times. The read terminates 3 residues before the CDR3 end, so the remaining end is supplied by the germline J gene. The rearrangement links TRBV7-2 to TRBJ1-1, with D maybe TRBD1 (5 bases). Germline CDR1 SGHTA, CDR2 FQGNSA. The CDR3 totals 14 residues. Trimming cost V 8 bases and J 3 bases, with 16 bases left between them. The sequenced CDR3 bases are TGTGCCAGCGGAGGGGTGGGGGGGTACACTGAA. Residues: CASGGVGGYTE. The full CDR3 sequence reads CASGGVGGYTEAFF.

This clone was counted between two and nine times. The CDR3 extends 3 residues past the end of the read, so its final part is completed from the germline J gene. This chain links TRBV7-9 with TRBJ1-5; 11 bases agree with TRBD1. Unmatched junction bases numbered 2, after V lost 1 base and J lost 6 bases. The CDR3 is 15 residues long. Germline V gene sequence: CDR1 SEHNR, CDR2 FQNEAQ (reference sequence). The part of the CDR3 DNA that was read is TGTGCCAGCAGCTTAGGGGACAGGGGGAGTCAGCCC. Protein: CASSLGDRGSQP. The whole CDR3 reads CASSLGDRGSQPQHF.

This clone was seen only a few times. The read ends 3 residues before the CDR3 terminus; that terminus is restored from the germline J gene. This chain links TRBV2 with TRBJ2-7; TRBD1 matches 8 bases. With V trimmed by 2 bases and J by 4 bases, 10 bases remained unmatched. Germline assignment: CDR1 SNHLY and CDR2 FYNNEI. This CDR3 is built from 16 residues. The CDR3 region is CASSEFIGTGLYEQYF. The DNA read from the CDR3 is TGTGCCAGCAGTGAATTTATAGGGACAGGACTGTACGAG.

In this sample, this clone turned up a few times. The missing CDR3 end, 3 residues past where the read stops, is filled in from the germline J gene. The rearrangement uses TRBV30 and TRBJ1-5, with 7 bases matching TRBD1. V lost 0 bases, J lost 5 bases, and 10 bases stayed unmatched. Per germline, CDR1 GTSNPN and CDR2 SVGIG (reference sequence). The CDR3 runs 16 residues. This CDR3 reads CAWSVLGRQGHQPQHF. CDR3 DNA, as far as it was read: TGTGCCTGGAGTGTACTAGGGCGACAGGGCCATCAGCCC.

This clone was seen many times. The read terminates 3 residues before the CDR3 end, so the remaining end is supplied by the germline J gene. This rearrangement joins TRBV20-1 to TRBJ2-7; possibly TRBD2 for D (6 bases). The V and J ends lost 4 bases and 1 base respectively, with 11 bases between them. CDR1 is DFQATT and CDR2 is SNEGSKA in the germline V gene (reference sequence). The CDR3 loop spans 13 amino acids. The CDR3 bases that were read are TGCAGTGCTATAGGGGACTTATCCTACGAG. It encodes CSAIGDLSYE. The CDR3 as a whole reads CSAIGDLSYEQYF.

As to this clone: The CDR3 extends 3 residues past the end of the read, so its final part is completed from the germline J gene. The genes are TRBV30 and TRBJ1-2, with TRBD1 identical over 9 bases. The V gene's germline CDR1 is GTSNPN and CDR2 SVGIG (reference sequence). This CDR3 spans 13 amino acids. Germline trimming cut 8 bases from V and 4 bases from J; bases unmatched to any gene: 8. CDR3 DNA, as far as it was read: TGTGCCGGTGGGACAGGGAATGGCTATGGC. Translated, it gives CAGGTGNGYG. The complete CDR3 sequence is CAGGTGNGYGYTF.

With regard to this clone: The CDR3 end falls 3 residues outside the read, so it is completed with the germline J gene. The V call is TRBV2, the J call TRBJ2-7; 9 nucleotides align to TRBD1. Germline CDR1 and CDR2: SNHLY and FYNNEI. The CDR3 has 14 residues. The V segment lost 7 bases and the J segment 4 bases; nucleotides outside the gene matches: 8. The CDR3 loop reads CASKGGQGPYEQYF. The CDR3 DNA, read in part, is TGTGCCAGCAAGGGTGGACAGGGGCCATACGAG.

This clone was counted at least ten times. The read ends 3 residues before the CDR3 terminus; that terminus is restored from the germline J gene. The chain has TRBV20-1 and TRBJ2-3, with a weak D call TRBD2 (5 bases). Germline V gene lookup returns CDR1 DFQATT and CDR2 SNEGSKA (reference sequence). The V end was cut by 1 base, the J end by 0 bases, with 14 bases between. CDR3 size: 16 residues. The CDR3 loop reads CSARVRLTDSTDTQYF. Partial CDR3 DNA: TGCAGTGCTAGAGTACGACTAACGGATAGCACAGATACG.

A remark on this clone: The sequenced fragment ends 3 residues before the CDR3 boundary, so the rest is inferred from the germline J gene. This rearrangement joins TRBV19 to TRBJ1-2; the match to TRBD1 covers 9 bases. The CDR3 is made up of 15 amino acids. Germline values: CDR1 LNHDA, CDR2 SQIVND (reference sequence). V dropped 3 bases and J dropped 3; count of bases not matched to a gene: 5. The CDR3 protein is CASSMQTGGDYGYTF. CDR3 DNA (partial): TGTGCCAGTAGTATGCAGACAGGGGGGGACTATGGC.

In the case of this clone: The read halts 3 residues ahead of the CDR3 end, with the missing end drawn from the germline J gene. The chain combines TRBV19 with TRBJ2-3; 8 nucleotides agree with TRBD1. This CDR3 has 16 residues. V dropped 8 bases and J dropped 1; count of bases not matched to a gene: 11. The germline V gene encodes CDR1 LNHDA and CDR2 SQIVND (reference sequence). CDR3 loop: CASRTGSSQGTDTQYF. The CDR3 DNA, read in part, is TGTGCCAGTCGGACAGGGTCCAGCCAGGGCACAGATACG.

This clone was observed many times. With the read ending 3 residues before the CDR3 end, the germline J gene is used to fill in that end. This chain uses TRBV20-1 with TRBJ1-2; D is unresolved. With 3 bases removed from V and 5 bases from J, the gap between germline ends came to 4 bases. CDR3 length: 10 residues. The germline CDR1 and CDR2 sequences are DFQATT and SNEGSKA (reference sequence). CDR3 DNA (partial): TGCAGTGCTAGCGGGTATGGC. As protein: CSASGYG. The whole CDR3 region reads CSASGYGYTF.

This clone was found many times. CDR3 bases read: TGCAGTGCTAGAGCGCTAGCGGGGGAGTTCTCAGATACG. It specifies CSARALAGEFSDT. The full CDR3 is CSARALAGEFSDTQYF. The chain combines TRBV20-1 with TRBJ2-3; TRBD2 aligns across 10 bases. Sequencing ends 3 residues short of the CDR3 end; the germline J gene provides the rest. J lost 4 bases, V lost 1 base, and 8 bases had no gene match. This CDR3 contains 16 residues. Per the germline V gene, CDR1 is DFQATT and CDR2 is SNEGSKA (reference sequence).

This clone was seen many times. From the germline J gene comes the end of the CDR3, since the read stops 3 residues before it. The chain recombines TRBV7-2 with TRBJ2-7, with D perhaps TRBD2 (7 bases). V lost 6 bases and J 0 bases, leaving 15 bases between the germline ends. Germline V gene lookup returns CDR1 SGHTA and CDR2 FQGNSA. The CDR3 contains 15 residues. Here the CDR3 reads CASSSFGGPSYEQYF. The sequenced CDR3 bases are TGTGCCAGCAGTTCGTTCGGGGGGCCCTCCTACGAG. The full variable domain, its missing parts supplied by reference TRBV7-2 and TRBJ2-7, is GAGVSQSPSNKVTEKGKDVELRCDPISGHTALYWYRQSLGQGLEFLIYFQGNSAPDKSGLPSDRFSAERTGGSVSTLTIQRTQQEDSAVYLCASSSFGGPSYEQYFGPGTRLTVT.

This clone was detected only a few times. The read terminates 3 residues before the CDR3 end, so the remaining end is supplied by the germline J gene. The chain carries TRBV30 and TRBJ1-5, with D possibly being TRBD1 (5 bases). CDR3 length: 13 amino acids. Trimming shortened V by 1 base and J by 5 bases, and 9 bases separated the two germline ends. CDR1 GTSNPN and CDR2 SVGIG come from the germline V gene (reference sequence). CDR3 protein: CAWSARGDQPQHF. The CDR3 bases that were read are TGTGCCTGGAGTGCCCGGGGGGATCAGCCC.

As regards this clone: The CDR3 end lies 3 residues beyond the end of the read and is filled in from the germline J gene. This sequence joins TRBV20-1 and TRBJ2-3; TRBD2 aligns across 8 bases. The germline V gene encodes CDR1 DFQATT and CDR2 SNEGSKA (reference sequence). The CDR3 is 14 residues long. J gave up 2 bases and V 3 bases, and 4 bases lay outside the gene matches. Partial CDR3 DNA: TGCAGTGCTAGCCGCGGGGGGATCACAGATACG. Encoded protein: CSASRGGITDT. The whole CDR3 region reads CSASRGGITDTQYF.

This clone was seen many times. The sequenced part of the CDR3 DNA is TGTGCCAGCAGTGTATTAGCGGGGGGAGAAGAGACC. This gives the protein CASSVLAGGEET. The whole CDR3 region reads CASSVLAGGEETQYF. The chain couples TRBV5-4 to TRBJ2-5, with 10 bases fitting TRBD2. The observed sequence ends 3 residues before the CDR3 terminus, with the missing tail filled in from the germline J gene. CDR1 and CDR2 from the germline V gene are SGHNT and YYREEE (reference sequence). With 5 bases clipped from V and 3 bases from J, the junction kept 7 bases outside the gene matches. This CDR3 contains 15 residues.

Note on this clone: The sequenced fragment ends 3 residues before the CDR3 boundary, so the rest is inferred from the germline J gene. This chain uses TRBV19 with TRBJ1-5; TRBD1 is a possible D gene (5 bases). The germline gives CDR1 LNHDA, CDR2 SQIVND (reference sequence). Trimming took 8 bases from V and 6 from J, leaving 14 bases between them. CDR3 length: 13 amino acids. CDR3 DNA, as far as it was read: TGTGCCAGTTGGTTGGGGCCGGGTCAGCCC. Encoded protein: CASWLGPGQP. The CDR3 reads in full as CASWLGPGQPQHF.

Turning to this clone: Read coverage stops 3 residues before the CDR3 terminus; the germline J gene supplies the remainder. The chain combines TRBV18 with TRBJ1-5; 8 positions agree with TRBD1. The CDR3 runs to 15 residues. Germline values: CDR1 KGHSH, CDR2 LQKENI. Trimming at V came to 1 base and at J to 7 bases, leaving 6 bases not matched to a gene. The CDR3 sequence is CASSPLQGAGQPQHF. The CDR3 bases that were read are TGTGCCAGCTCACCACTTCAGGGGGCCGGGCAGCCC.

This clone appeared many times. The CDR3 end falls 3 residues outside the read, so it is completed with the germline J gene. This chain joins TRBV5-6 and TRBJ2-1; 10 positions agree with TRBD1. Germline CDR1 SGHDT, CDR2 YYEEEE. V lost 4 bases and J lost 7; bases outside the gene matches: 5. The CDR3 has 14 amino acids. The CDR3 loop is CASSPRTGGNEQFF. The covered CDR3 bases are TGTGCCAGCAGCCCTAGGACAGGGGGGAATGAG.

Concerning this clone itself: The DNA ends 3 residues before the CDR3 does, and the rest of the CDR3 is filled in from the germline J gene. The chain joins TRBV5-1 to TRBJ2-3, with 12 positions matching TRBD2. CDR3 length: 16 amino acids. From germline, CDR1 is SGHRS and CDR2 YFSETQ. V shed 4 bases and J 3 bases; nucleotides not matched to a gene: 6. This CDR3 reads CASSNKLAGGTDTQYF. CDR3 DNA (partial): TGCGCCAGCAGCAACAAACTAGCGGGGGGAACAGATACG.

Turning to this clone: The read comes to an end 3 residues before the CDR3 does, leaving the germline J gene to fill in the end. The chain carries TRBV19 and TRBJ1-5, with 9 bases lining up with TRBD1. The CDR3 consists of 15 residues. Germline CDR1 and CDR2: LNHDA and SQIVND (reference sequence). The J segment lost 7 bases and the V segment lost 5 bases, leaving 9 bases of the junction unmatched. The sequenced CDR3 bases are TGTGCCAGTAGTGCGGGGACAGGGTTTTTGCAGCCC. It translates to CASSAGTGFLQP. The entire CDR3 protein is CASSAGTGFLQPQHF.

This clone has more than one count but fewer than ten. The observed sequence ends 3 residues before the CDR3 terminus, with the missing tail filled in from the germline J gene. This rearrangement joins TRBV19 to TRBJ1-5, with 8 bases aligning to TRBD1. With 7 bases clipped from V and 6 bases from J, the junction kept 11 bases outside the gene matches. This CDR3 is 15 amino acids long. CDR1 and CDR2 (germline): LNHDA, SQIVND (reference sequence). Partial CDR3 DNA: TGTGCCAGTACCATTTCAGGGGGCCTGGCTCAGCCC. Translation gives CASTISGGLAQP. The entire CDR3 reads CASTISGGLAQPQHF.

The table lists this clone with many counts. The sequence runs out 3 residues before the end of the CDR3; the remainder is reconstructed from the germline J gene. The chain has TRBV6-2 or TRBV6-3 and TRBJ2-1; D tentatively fits TRBD1 or TRBD2 (5 bases each). The CDR3 is 15 residues long. Germline CDR1 is MNHEY and CDR2 is SVGEGT. Trimming took 0 bases from V and 5 from J, leaving 11 bases between them. CDR3 DNA, as far as it was read: TGTGCCAGCAGTTACTCCCCCCGAGGGGACAATGAG. Translation gives CASSYSPRGDNE. The full CDR3 reads CASSYSPRGDNEQFF.

In its sample, this clone was seen many times. Sequencing ends 3 residues short of the CDR3 end; the germline J gene provides the rest. The V and J genes are TRBV20-1 and TRBJ1-5; weak D call: TRBD1 (6 bases). The CDR3 runs to 13 residues. CDR1 DFQATT and CDR2 SNEGSKA come from the germline V gene (reference sequence). V dropped 6 bases and J dropped 4 bases, with 13 bases sitting between them. CDR3 residues: CSAAGQINQPQHF. The sequenced part of the CDR3 DNA is TGCAGTGCCGCAGGACAGATTAATCAGCCC.

The CDR3 loop is CASSLTGGPNEKLFF. CDR3 DNA (partial): TGTGCCAGTAGTCTCACAGGGGGCCCTAATGAAAAA. The rearrangement uses TRBV19 and TRBJ1-4; 9 nucleotides line up with TRBD1. The read ends 3 residues early relative to the CDR3; the germline J gene fills the gap. CDR1 LNHDA and CDR2 SQIVND come from the germline V gene (reference sequence). This CDR3 contains 15 residues. V was clipped by 5 bases and J by 3 bases; unmatched bases: 4.

In its sample, this clone was seen many times. The CDR3 goes on 3 residues after the read ends, and that part is filled in from the germline J gene. The V gene is TRBV12-3 or TRBV12-4, the J gene TRBJ2-3; 7 bases match TRBD1. The CDR3 runs to 15 residues. J gave up 2 bases and V 6 bases, and 8 bases lay outside the gene matches. The DNA read from the CDR3 is TGTGCCAGCAGAACAGGGACAGAGAACACAGATACG. Translation gives CASRTGTENTDT. The CDR3 in full is CASRTGTENTDTQYF.